This T cell receptor (beta chain) appears in the sequencing data of a study of shared clonotypes between healthy human individuals. Study overall: The donor group consisted of two women and a few men, aged 18 to 49.

TCRdb keeps only in-frame clones here, not all; method: immunoSEQ multiplex PCR. The sample lists some 900,000 clones, 76% occurring once. Germline-derived CDR1 and CDR2 are MNHEY and SMNVEV (reference sequence). V gave up 5 bases and J gave up 3 bases, with 17 bases separating them. This CDR3 is built from 15 residues. Study conclusions and caveats: Naive subsets tended to show greater estimated richness than memory subsets.

To note about this clone: The target antigen is unknown.

Sequencing was carried out using memory CD4+ T cells sorted from blood. The subset here: CD45RA-negative fraction. The chain links TRBV27 to TRBJ2-7; either TRBD1 or TRBD2 may fit D (5 bases each). This sequence originates from a man aged 18 to 29 in good health. Here the CDR3 DNA reads TGTGCCAGCAGTCAAGCCGGGACGGTGGTCTACGAGCAGTACTTC. Its translation is CASSQAGTVVYEQYF.